The 17 T cell receptor beta chains below were found in one sample sequenced in a study of graft-versus-host responses after intestinal transplantation. Some clones are missing from TCRdb's copy, which holds only in-frame ones; the method was immunoSEQ multiplex PCR. The sample records about 24,000 clones, 70% to 90% being singletons. Specimen: PBMCs, collected approximately 450 days after intestinal transplant. The receptors originated from a human patient who received an intestinal transplant, so some T cells may come from the graft donor.

J is TRBJ2-7 and V is TRBV2, with D possibly being TRBD1 (6 bases). The CDR3 loop spans 14 amino acids. The germline CDR1 and CDR2 sequences are SNHLY and FYNNEI. The ends were cut back, 4 bases at V and 2 bases at J, with 12 bases in the middle. CDR3 amino acids: CASSVTGQTYEQYF. In DNA form, the CDR3 reads TGTGCCAGCAGTGTGACAGGCCAAACCTACGAGCAGTACTTC.

The CDR3: CASSLLASGRPYEFTQYF. The CDR3 coding sequence is TGTGCCAGCAGTTTATTGGCTAGCGGGAGGCCATATGAGTTTACGCAGTATTTT. The rearrangement joins TRBV27 to TRBJ2-3; 11 nucleotides align to TRBD2. There are 18 residues in the CDR3. Germline V gene sequence: CDR1 MNHEY, CDR2 SMNVEV (reference sequence). With V trimmed by 1 base and J by 8 bases, 14 bases remained unmatched.

Comments on this clone: Its ends do not fully match the called genes, so a read error is possible. The gene calls are TRBV29-1 and TRBJ2-7; TRBD2 matches 9 bases. The CDR3 spans 13 residues. CDR1 is SQVTM, CDR2 ANQGSEA, per germline. This CDR3 reads CSAEAGGSDEQYF. As DNA, the CDR3 is TGCAGCGCTGAAGCGGGAGGTAGCGACGAGCAGTACTTC.

The chain has TRBV5-1 and TRBJ1-1; no firm D call. This CDR3 spans 12 amino acids. The germline CDR1 and CDR2 sequences are SGHRS and YFSETQ. The V gene lost 5 bases and the J gene lost 0 bases, with 5 bases spanning the gap. DNA of the CDR3: TGCGCCAGCAGGGACGTGAACACTGAAGCTTTCTTT. Translating it yields CASRDVNTEAFF.

The genes are TRBV14 and TRBJ2-7, with D hard to call. Germline CDR1 is SGHDN and CDR2 is FVKESK. Trimming stripped 4 bases from V and 0 bases from J, with 10 bases between. The CDR3 runs 14 residues. In nucleotides, the CDR3 is TGTGCCAGCAGCCGATCCCCCCTCTCCTACGAGCAGTACTTC. It specifies CASSRSPLSYEQYF.

The gene calls are TRBV5-6 and TRBJ2-7; D call uncertain. This CDR3 has 11 residues. Trimming took off 4 bases at V and 3 bases at J, with 5 bases between the two ends. Germline assignment: CDR1 SGHDT and CDR2 YYEEEE. The DNA of the CDR3 is TGTGCCAGCAGCGGCGTCTACGAGCAGTACTTC. This translates into CASSGVYEQYF.

The V call is TRBV28, the J call TRBJ1-2; 8 bases agree with TRBD1. Trimming removed 8 bases from V and 1 base from J; junction bases left unmatched: 9. The CDR3 loop spans 15 amino acids. Germline V gene data show CDR1 as MDHEN and CDR2 as SYDVKM. CDR3 in amino acids: CASATQGEGNYGYTF. In DNA, the CDR3 is TGTGCCAGCGCAACACAGGGGGAGGGTAACTATGGCTACACCTTC.

The chain employs TRBV6-5 and TRBJ2-1; tentative D call: TRBD2 (5 bases). Looked up from germline, CDR1 is MNHEY and CDR2 is SVGAGI. V was shortened by 2 bases and J by 4 bases, with 12 bases between the two germline ends. The CDR3 spans 15 residues. The CDR3 sequence is CASSYGSPGYNEQFF. DNA for the CDR3: TGTGCCAGCAGTTACGGGAGCCCGGGGTACAATGAGCAGTTCTTC.

The chain uses TRBV7-6 and TRBJ2-7; 8 bases agree with TRBD1. Trimming at V came to 5 bases and at J to 5 bases, leaving 5 bases not matched to a gene. Germline V gene data show CDR1 as SGHVS and CDR2 as FNYEAQ. The CDR3 spans 13 residues. This CDR3 is CASSARQGNEQYF. Written as DNA, the CDR3 is TGTGCCAGCAGCGCACGACAGGGGAACGAGCAGTACTTC.

This chain connects TRBV19 to TRBJ1-2; the D gene is possibly TRBD1 (5 bases). The CDR3 contains 14 residues. CDR1 is LNHDA, CDR2 SQIVND, per germline (reference sequence). V lost 5 bases, J lost 4 bases, and 14 bases lay in between. The chain's CDR3 is CASSPRDRFYGYTF. CDR3 DNA sequence: TGTGCCAGTAGTCCAAGGGACCGATTCTATGGCTACACCTTC.

This chain connects TRBV2 to TRBJ2-1; weak D call: TRBD1 (5 bases). V lost 8 bases and J 3 bases, leaving 11 bases between the germline ends. CDR3 length: 13 amino acids. Germline assignment: CDR1 SNHLY and CDR2 FYNNEI. The CDR3 protein is CASLNDSYNEQFF. CDR3 coding DNA: TGTGCCAGCTTAAATGACAGCTACAATGAGCAGTTCTTC.

V and J are TRBV2 and TRBJ2-1; 14 positions match TRBD2. The CDR3 has 18 amino acids. The trim removed 9 bases at V and 7 bases at J, leaving 17 bases unmatched. The germline V gene encodes CDR1 SNHLY and CDR2 FYNNEI. CDR3 coding DNA: TGTGCCAGGGGAGAGACTAGCGGGAGGGTCATCTCTTCTAATGAGCAGTTCTTC. Protein sequence: CARGETSGRVISSNEQFF.

The chain has TRBV5-1 and TRBJ2-6, with D possibly being TRBD2 (5 bases). From germline, CDR1 is SGHRS and CDR2 YFSETQ. CDR3 size: 15 residues. Trimming removed 1 base at V and 0 bases at J, with 5 bases between. The CDR3: CASSLRGSGANVLTF. CDR3 in DNA: TGCGCCAGCAGCTTGCGGGGCTCTGGGGCCAACGTCCTGACTTTC.

The rearrangement uses TRBV19 and TRBJ2-2; D is unresolved. The germline V and J ends were trimmed by 9 bases and 6 bases, with 11 bases remaining between them. CDR3 length: 12 amino acids. CDR1 and CDR2 (germline): LNHDA, SQIVND (reference sequence). In nucleotides, the CDR3 is TGTGCCAGCAAAGTTCAGGCCGGGGAGCTGTTTTTT. Translating gives CASKVQAGELFF.

The chain carries TRBV7-2 and TRBJ2-7; tentatively, D is TRBD1 or TRBD2 (5 bases each). Germline CDR1 and CDR2: SGHTA and FQGNSA. The V end was cut by 7 bases, the J end by 6 bases, with 19 bases between. The CDR3 extends over 14 amino acids. The CDR3 loop reads CASKWDRPSAEQYF. In nucleotides, the CDR3 is TGTGCCAGCAAGTGGGACCGACCCTCAGCCGAGCAGTACTTC.

The V and J genes are TRBV7-3 and TRBJ2-6; the D call may be TRBD1 or TRBD2 (5 bases each). CDR1 is SGHTA, CDR2 FQGTGA, per germline. This CDR3 contains 16 residues. Trimming shortened V by 5 bases and J by 3 bases, and 14 bases separated the two germline ends. The CDR3 loop is CASSLLGAGGANVLTF. The DNA of the CDR3 is TGTGCCAGCAGCCTCCTCGGGGCGGGTGGGGCCAACGTCCTGACTTTC.

The gene calls are TRBV9 and TRBJ1-5; possible D gene TRBD1, 6 bases. CDR1 and CDR2 (germline): SGDLS, YYNGEE. V lost 4 bases and J 1 base, leaving 12 bases between the germline ends. The CDR3 consists of 15 residues. The CDR3 DNA reads as TGTGCCAGCAGCCGGGCGGGACAAAGCAATCAGCCCCAGCATTTT. Translation gives CASSRAGQSNQPQHF.